A single sample is the source of the 7 T cell receptor beta chains below, sequenced in a study of regulatory T cells in long-lasting Graves disease. The TCR beta library used iRepertoire HTBI primers with Arm-PCR amplification of CDR3. TCRdb reprocessed the multiplex PCR reads with MiXCR, giving one entry per CDR3 protein. The sample has 450,000 to 650,000 distinct CDR3 sequences; roughly a sixth are singletons. As for time point: newly diagnosed GD, antithyroid drugs for less than 3 months. Following extraction of RNA from PBMCs, that RNA was used to make the TCR library. These data were also filed under a second study, of T cells in Graves' hyperthyroidism and ophthalmopathy.

The sequencing here drew on peripheral blood mononuclear cells (PBMCs), taken at new diagnosis, from a patient treated with antithyroid drugs. These TCRs come from a woman aged 35-65 years with Graves disease.

The sample holds many counts of this clonotype. The genes are TRBV7-9 and TRBJ1-1, with TRBD1 matching over 8 bases. After removal of 2 bases from V and 5 bases from J, the junction contained 4 bases not matched to a gene. The CDR3 totals 14 residues. Germline loops: CDR1 SEHNR, CDR2 FQNEAQ (reference sequence). CDR3 bases: TGTGCCAGCAGCTTATTGCAGGGGGCTACTGAAGCTTTCTTT. It encodes CASSLLQGATEAFF. Combining the CDR3 with reference TRBV7-9 and TRBJ1-1 gives the whole variable domain DTGVSQNPRHKITKRGQNVTFRCDPISEHNRLYWYRQTLGQGPEFLTYFQNEAQLEKSRLLSDRFSAERPKGSFSTLEIQRTEQGDSAMYLCASSLLQGATEAFFGQGTRLTVV.

There are many counts of this clonotype. The rearrangement uses TRBV5-6 and TRBJ2-7; D gene uncertain. CDR3 length: 14 amino acids. Germline V gene lookup returns CDR1 SGHDT and CDR2 YYEEEE. With 3 bases removed from V and 3 bases from J, the gap between germline ends came to 13 bases. This chain's CDR3 is CASSSSPTNYEQYF. The CDR3 DNA follows: TGTGCCAGCAGCTCATCACCCACCAACTACGAGCAGTACTTC.

There are many counts of this clonotype. The chain is built from TRBV12-3 or TRBV12-4 and TRBJ2-1; D is unclear. Gene TRBJ2-5 matches the end of the DNA better, so the J call may be wrong. The CDR3 runs 14 residues. CDR3 sequence: CASSLLAARETQYF. The CDR3, as DNA: TGTGCCAGCAGTTTACTGGCGGCCCGGGAGACCCAGTACTTC.

The V and J genes are TRBV4-2 and TRBJ2-1, with 15 bases fitting TRBD2. The CDR3 covers 16 residues. The germline gives CDR1 LGHNA, CDR2 YNFKEQ. V lost 1 base, J lost 7 bases, and 2 bases stayed unmatched. The CDR3 spells CASSQGTSGGANEQFF. CDR3 in DNA: TGTGCCAGCAGCCAAGGGACTAGCGGGGGGGCAAATGAGCAGTTCTTC.

The chain has TRBV5-1 and TRBJ2-2; D might be TRBD2 (6 bases). Looked up from germline, CDR1 is SGHRS and CDR2 is YFSETQ. The CDR3 totals 14 residues. Trimming removed 4 bases from V and 6 bases from J, with 13 bases in between. The chain's CDR3 is CASSDGTPPGELFF. The CDR3 region has the DNA TGCGCCAGCAGCGACGGGACTCCCCCCGGGGAGCTGTTTTTT. Variable domain in full (rest from reference TRBV5-1 and TRBJ2-2): KAGVTQTPRYLIKTRGQQVTLSCSPISGHRSVSWYQQTPGQGLQFLFEYFSETQRNKGNFPGRFSGRQFSNSRSEMNVSTLELGDSALYLCASSDGTPPGELFFGEGSRLTVL.

This clonotype was detected only once. The DNA is left out, because the CDR3 cannot be placed on it with certainty; the CDR3 is given as TCRdb lists it. This chain connects TRBV5-5 to TRBJ1-1; the table's D gene call, TRBD1, was not cross checked with the DNA. The germline V gene has CDR1 SGHKS and CDR2 YYEKEE (reference sequence). The CDR3 is 14 residues long, ends included. The CDR3 region is CASSWGQGNTEALF.

This clonotype has at least ten counts. The genes are TRBV10-3 and TRBJ2-7, with 9 bases fitting TRBD1. Germline CDR1 ENHRY, CDR2 SYGVKD. The CDR3 sequence is 14 residues long. The V and J ends lost 4 bases and 4 bases, in that order; junction bases with no gene match: 5. In DNA, the CDR3 is TGTGCCATCAGTGCGACAGGGGGGACTTACGAGCAGTACTTC. The encoded protein is CAISATGGTYEQYF.